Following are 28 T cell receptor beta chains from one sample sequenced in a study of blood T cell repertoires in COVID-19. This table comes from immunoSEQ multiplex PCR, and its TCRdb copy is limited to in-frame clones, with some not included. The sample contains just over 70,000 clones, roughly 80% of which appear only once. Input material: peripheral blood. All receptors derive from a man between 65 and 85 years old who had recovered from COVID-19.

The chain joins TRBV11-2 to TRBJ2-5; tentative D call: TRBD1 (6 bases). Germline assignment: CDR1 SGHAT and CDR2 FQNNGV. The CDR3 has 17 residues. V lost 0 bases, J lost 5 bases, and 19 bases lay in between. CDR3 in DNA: TGTGCCAGCAGCTTAGATCGCCCCGGACAGATAGGGGAGACCCAGTACTTC. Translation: CASSLDRPGQIGETQYF.

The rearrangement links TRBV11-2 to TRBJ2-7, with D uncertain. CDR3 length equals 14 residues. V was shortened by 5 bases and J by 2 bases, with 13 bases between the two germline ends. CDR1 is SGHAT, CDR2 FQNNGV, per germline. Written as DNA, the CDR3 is TGTGCCAGCAGCCTTCTGGGCCTTACCTACGAGCAGTACTTC. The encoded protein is CASSLLGLTYEQYF. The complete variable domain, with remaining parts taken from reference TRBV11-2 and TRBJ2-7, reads EAGVAQSPRYKIIEKRQSVAFWCNPISGHATLYWYQQILGQGPKLLIQFQNNGVVDDSQLPKDRFSAERLKGVDSTLKIQPAKLEDSAVYLCASSLLGLTYEQYFGPGTRLTVT.

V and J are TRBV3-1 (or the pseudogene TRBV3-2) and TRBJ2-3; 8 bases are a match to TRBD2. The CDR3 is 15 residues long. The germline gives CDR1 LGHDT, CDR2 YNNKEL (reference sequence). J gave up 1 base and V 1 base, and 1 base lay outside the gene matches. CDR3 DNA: TGTGCCAGCAGCCAAGTTAGCGGGGGCACAGATACGCAGTATTTT. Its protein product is CASSQVSGGTDTQYF.

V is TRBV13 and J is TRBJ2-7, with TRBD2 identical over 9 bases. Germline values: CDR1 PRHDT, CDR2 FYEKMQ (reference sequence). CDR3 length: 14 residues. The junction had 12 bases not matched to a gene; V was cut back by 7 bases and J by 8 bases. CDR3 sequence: CASTESGRPFQQYF. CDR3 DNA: TGTGCCAGCACCGAAAGCGGGAGGCCTTTCCAGCAGTACTTC.

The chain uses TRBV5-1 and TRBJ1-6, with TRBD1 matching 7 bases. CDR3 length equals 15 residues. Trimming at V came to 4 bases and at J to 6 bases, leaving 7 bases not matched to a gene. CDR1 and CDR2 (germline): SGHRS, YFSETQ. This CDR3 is CASSPRDSRNSPLHF. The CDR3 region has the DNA TGCGCCAGCAGCCCCCGGGACAGTCGTAATTCACCCCTCCACTTT. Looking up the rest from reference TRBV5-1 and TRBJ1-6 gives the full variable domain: KAGVTQTPRYLIKTRGQQVTLSCSPISGHRSVSWYQQTPGQGLQFLFEYFSETQRNKGNFPGRFSGRQFSNSRSEMNVSTLELGDSALYLCASSPRDSRNSPLHFGNGTRLTVT.

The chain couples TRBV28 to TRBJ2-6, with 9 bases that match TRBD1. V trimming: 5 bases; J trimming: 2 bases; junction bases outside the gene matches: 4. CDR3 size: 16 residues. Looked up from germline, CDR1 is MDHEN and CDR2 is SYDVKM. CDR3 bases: TGTGCCAGCAGTATCACAGGGGGCACTGGGGCCAACGTCCTGACTTTC. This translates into CASSITGGTGANVLTF.

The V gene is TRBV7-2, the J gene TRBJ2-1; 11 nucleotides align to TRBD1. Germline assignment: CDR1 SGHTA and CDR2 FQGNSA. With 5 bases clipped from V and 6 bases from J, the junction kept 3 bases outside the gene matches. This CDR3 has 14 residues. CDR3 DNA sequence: TGTGCCAGCAGCCGGGACAGGGGGAGCAATGAGCAGTTCTTC. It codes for CASSRDRGSNEQFF.

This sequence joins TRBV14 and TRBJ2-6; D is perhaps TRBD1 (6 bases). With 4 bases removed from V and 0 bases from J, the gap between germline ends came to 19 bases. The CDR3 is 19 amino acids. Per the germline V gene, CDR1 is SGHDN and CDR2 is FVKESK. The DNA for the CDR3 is TGTGCCAGCAGCCGCGGCTTTGGACAGATATACTCTGGGGCCAACGTCCTGACTTTC. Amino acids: CASSRGFGQIYSGANVLTF.

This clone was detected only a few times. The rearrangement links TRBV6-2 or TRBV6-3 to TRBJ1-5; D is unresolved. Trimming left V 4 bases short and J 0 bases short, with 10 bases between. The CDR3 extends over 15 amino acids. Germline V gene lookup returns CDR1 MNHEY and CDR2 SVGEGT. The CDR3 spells CASSFADYSNQPQHF. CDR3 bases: TGTGCCAGCAGTTTTGCAGATTATAGCAATCAGCCCCAGCATTTT.

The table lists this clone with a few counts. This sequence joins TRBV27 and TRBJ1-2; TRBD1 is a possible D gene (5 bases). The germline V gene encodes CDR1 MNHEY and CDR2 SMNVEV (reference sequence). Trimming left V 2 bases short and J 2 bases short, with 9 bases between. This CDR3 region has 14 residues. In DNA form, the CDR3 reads TGTGCCAGCAGTTTACGGCCAGGGAACTATGGCTACACCTTC. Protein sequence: CASSLRPGNYGYTF.

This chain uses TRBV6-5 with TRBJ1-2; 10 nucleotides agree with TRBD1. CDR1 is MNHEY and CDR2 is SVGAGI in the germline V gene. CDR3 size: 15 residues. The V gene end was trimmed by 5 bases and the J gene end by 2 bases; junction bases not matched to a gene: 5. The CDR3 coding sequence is TGTGCCAGCAGTAGACAGGGGGCGACGAACTATGGCTACACCTTC. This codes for CASSRQGATNYGYTF.

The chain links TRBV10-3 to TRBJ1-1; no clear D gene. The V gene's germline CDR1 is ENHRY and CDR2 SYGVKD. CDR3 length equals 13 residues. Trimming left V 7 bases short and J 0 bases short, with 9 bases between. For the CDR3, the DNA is TGTGCCATCAAATTCGGGGTGAACACTGAAGCTTTCTTT. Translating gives CAIKFGVNTEAFF.

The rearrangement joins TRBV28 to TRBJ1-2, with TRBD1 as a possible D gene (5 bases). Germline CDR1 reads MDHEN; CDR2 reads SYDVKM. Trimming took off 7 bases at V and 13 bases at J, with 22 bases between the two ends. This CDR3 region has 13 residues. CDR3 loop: CASTPGPGRLSTF. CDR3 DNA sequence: TGTGCCAGCACCCCAGGGCCTGGACGACTTAGCACCTTC.

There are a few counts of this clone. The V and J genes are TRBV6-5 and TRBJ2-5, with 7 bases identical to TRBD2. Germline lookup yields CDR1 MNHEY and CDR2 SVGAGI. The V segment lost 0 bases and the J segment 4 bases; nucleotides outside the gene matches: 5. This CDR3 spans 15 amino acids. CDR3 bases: TGTGCCAGCAGTTACTCGGTGGGGAGGGGAGAGACCCAGTACTTC. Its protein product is CASSYSVGRGETQYF.

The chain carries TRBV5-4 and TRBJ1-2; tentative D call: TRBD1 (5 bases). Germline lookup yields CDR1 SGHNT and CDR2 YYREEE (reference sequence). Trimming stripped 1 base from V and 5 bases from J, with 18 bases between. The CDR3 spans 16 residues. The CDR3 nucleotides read TGTGCCAGCAGCTTGTTACAGGCGTCAATATCATATGGCTACACCTTC. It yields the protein CASSLLQASISYGYTF.

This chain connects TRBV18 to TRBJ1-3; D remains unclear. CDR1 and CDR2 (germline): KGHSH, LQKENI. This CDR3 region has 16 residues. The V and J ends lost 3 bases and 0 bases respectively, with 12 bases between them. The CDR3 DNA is TGTGCCAGCTCACCTTTCGCGGAAACCTCTGGAAACACCATATATTTT. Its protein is CASSPFAETSGNTIYF.

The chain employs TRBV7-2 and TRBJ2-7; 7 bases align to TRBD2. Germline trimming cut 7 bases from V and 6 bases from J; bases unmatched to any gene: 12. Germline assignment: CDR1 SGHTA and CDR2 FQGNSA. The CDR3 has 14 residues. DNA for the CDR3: TGTGCCAGCATCAAGGGGCGGGAGTGGGGCGAGCAGTACTTC. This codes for CASIKGREWGEQYF.

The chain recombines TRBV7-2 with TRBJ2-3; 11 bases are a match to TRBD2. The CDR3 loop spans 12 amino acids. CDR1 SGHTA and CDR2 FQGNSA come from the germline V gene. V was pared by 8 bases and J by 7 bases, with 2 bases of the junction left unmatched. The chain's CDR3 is CASGTSGYTQYF. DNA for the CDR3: TGTGCCAGCGGGACTAGCGGATATACGCAGTATTTT.

This chain's CDR3 is CASSPISGGQETQYF. The DNA of the CDR3 is TGCGCCAGCAGCCCAATATCGGGGGGCCAAGAGACCCAGTACTTC. The chain is built from TRBV5-1 and TRBJ2-5; TRBD2 matches at 7 bases. There are 15 residues in the CDR3. The V gene end was trimmed by 4 bases and the J gene end by 1 base; junction bases not matched to a gene: 7. Looked up from germline, CDR1 is SGHRS and CDR2 is YFSETQ.

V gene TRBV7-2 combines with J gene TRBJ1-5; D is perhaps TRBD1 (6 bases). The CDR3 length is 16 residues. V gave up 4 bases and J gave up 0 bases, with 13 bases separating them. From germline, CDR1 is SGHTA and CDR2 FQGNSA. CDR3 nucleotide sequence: TGTGCCAGCAGCTCGGGCGCCAGGGGTAGCAATCAGCCCCAGCATTTT. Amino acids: CASSSGARGSNQPQHF.

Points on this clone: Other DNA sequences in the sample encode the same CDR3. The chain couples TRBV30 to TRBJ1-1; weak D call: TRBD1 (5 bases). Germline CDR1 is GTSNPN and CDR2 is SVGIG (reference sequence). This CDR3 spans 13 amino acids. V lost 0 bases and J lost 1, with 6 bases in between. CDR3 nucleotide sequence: TGTGCCTGGAGTGTACAGGAGAACACTGAAGCTTTCTTT. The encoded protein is CAWSVQENTEAFF.

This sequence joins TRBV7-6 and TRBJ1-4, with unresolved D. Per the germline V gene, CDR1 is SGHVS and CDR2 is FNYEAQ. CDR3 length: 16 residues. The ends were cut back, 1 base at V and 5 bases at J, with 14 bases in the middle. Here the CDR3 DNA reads TGTGCCAGCAGCTTAGTTTCCAGGAATTCAAATGAAAAACTGTTTTTT. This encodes CASSLVSRNSNEKLFF.

CDR3 nucleotides: TGTGCCAGCAGTTACTCCCCGGGAAGAGGACGGGGTGAAGCTTTCTTT. Its translation is CASSYSPGRGRGEAFF. The chain employs TRBV6-5 and TRBJ1-1; no definite D call. This CDR3 spans 16 amino acids. The ends were cut back, 0 bases at V and 7 bases at J, with 18 bases in the middle. CDR1 MNHEY and CDR2 SVGAGI come from the germline V gene.

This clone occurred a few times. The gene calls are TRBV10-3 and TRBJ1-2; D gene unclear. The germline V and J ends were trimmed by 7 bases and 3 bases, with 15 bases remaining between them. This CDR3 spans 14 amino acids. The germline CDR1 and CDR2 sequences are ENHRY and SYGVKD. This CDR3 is CAITTSSRDYGYTF. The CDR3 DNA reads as TGTGCCATCACAACGTCTTCCCGGGACTATGGCTACACCTTC.

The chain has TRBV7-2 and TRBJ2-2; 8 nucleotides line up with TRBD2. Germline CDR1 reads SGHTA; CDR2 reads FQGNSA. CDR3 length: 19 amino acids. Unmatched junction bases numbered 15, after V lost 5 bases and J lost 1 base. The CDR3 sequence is CASSPGGLASSLNTGELFF. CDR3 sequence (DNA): TGTGCCAGCAGCCCTGGAGGACTAGCTAGTTCCCTGAACACCGGGGAGCTGTTTTTT.

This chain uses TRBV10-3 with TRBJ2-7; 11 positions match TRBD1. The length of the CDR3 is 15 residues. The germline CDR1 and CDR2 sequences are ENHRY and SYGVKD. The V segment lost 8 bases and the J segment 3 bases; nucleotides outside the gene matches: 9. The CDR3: CAIRGGQGAIYEQYF. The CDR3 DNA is TGTGCCATCCGGGGCGGACAGGGGGCAATCTACGAGCAGTACTTC.

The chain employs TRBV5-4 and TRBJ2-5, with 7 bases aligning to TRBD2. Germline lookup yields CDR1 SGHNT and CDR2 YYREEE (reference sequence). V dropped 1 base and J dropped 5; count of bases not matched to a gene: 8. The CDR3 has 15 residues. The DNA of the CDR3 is TGTGCCAGCAGCTTGTTGGCGGGGGTAGGGGAGACCCAGTACTTC. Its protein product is CASSLLAGVGETQYF. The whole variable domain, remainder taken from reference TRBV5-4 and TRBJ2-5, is ETGVTQSPTHLIKTRGQQVTLRCSSQSGHNTVSWYQQALGQGPQFIFQYYREEENGRGNFPPRFSGLQFPNYSSELNVNALELDDSALYLCASSLLAGVGETQYFGPGTRLLVL.

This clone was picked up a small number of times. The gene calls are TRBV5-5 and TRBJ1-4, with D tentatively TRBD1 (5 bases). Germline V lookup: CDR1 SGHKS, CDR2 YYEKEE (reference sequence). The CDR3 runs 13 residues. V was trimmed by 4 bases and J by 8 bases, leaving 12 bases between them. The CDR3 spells CASSQTAREKLFF. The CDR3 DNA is TGTGCCAGCAGCCAGACAGCTAGGGAAAAACTGTTTTTT.